This TCR beta chain was profiled in a study of lymphopenia after photon versus proton radiotherapy. Germline CDR1 is SGHKS and CDR2 is YYEKEE (reference sequence). V lost 1 base and J lost 5, with 17 bases in between. This CDR3 contains 16 residues. For this clone: What it binds is unknown.

Whole-study results and caveats: Post-nadir TCR diversity decline inversely tracked overall survival among those who died. Post-nadir diversity loss with photons came from oligoclonal expansion, particularly CD8+ Temra cells. Proton therapy kept repertoires fairly stable, unlike photons, which gained effector/memory cells.

Libraries were prepared by immunoSEQ multiplex PCR; TCRdb keeps only in-frame clonotypes and omits some of them. The data show around 20,000 clones, around nine tenths seen once. This clonotype was sampled from a man between 60 and 70 years old with pancreatic cancer. The sample was peripheral blood, taken from a patient treated with photon-based radiotherapy. The chain joins TRBV5-5 to TRBJ2-3, with D perhaps matching TRBD2 (6 bases). The CDR3 DNA is TGTGCCAGCAGCTTGACGGGGGAGATACGGGGAGATACGCAGTATTTT. Its protein is CASSLTGEIRGDTQYF. The whole variable domain, filled in from reference TRBV5-5 and TRBJ2-3, reads DAGVTQSPTHLIKTRGQQVTLRCSPISGHKSVSWYQQVLGQGPQFIFQYYEKEERGRGNFPDRFSARQFPNYSSELNVNALLLGDSALYLCASSLTGEIRGDTQYFGPGTRLTVL.